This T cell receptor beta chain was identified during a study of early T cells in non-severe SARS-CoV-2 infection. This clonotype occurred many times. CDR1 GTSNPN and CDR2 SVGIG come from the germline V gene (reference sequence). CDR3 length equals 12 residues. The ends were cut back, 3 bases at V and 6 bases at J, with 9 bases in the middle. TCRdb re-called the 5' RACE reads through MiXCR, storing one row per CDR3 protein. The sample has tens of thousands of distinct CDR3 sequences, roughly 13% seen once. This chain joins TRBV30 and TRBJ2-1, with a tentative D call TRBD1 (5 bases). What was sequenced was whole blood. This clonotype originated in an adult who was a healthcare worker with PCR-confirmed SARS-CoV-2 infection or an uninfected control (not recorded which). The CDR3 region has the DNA TGTGCCTGGAGCCTAGACAGCAATGAGCAGTTCTTC. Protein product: CAWSLDSNEQFF.